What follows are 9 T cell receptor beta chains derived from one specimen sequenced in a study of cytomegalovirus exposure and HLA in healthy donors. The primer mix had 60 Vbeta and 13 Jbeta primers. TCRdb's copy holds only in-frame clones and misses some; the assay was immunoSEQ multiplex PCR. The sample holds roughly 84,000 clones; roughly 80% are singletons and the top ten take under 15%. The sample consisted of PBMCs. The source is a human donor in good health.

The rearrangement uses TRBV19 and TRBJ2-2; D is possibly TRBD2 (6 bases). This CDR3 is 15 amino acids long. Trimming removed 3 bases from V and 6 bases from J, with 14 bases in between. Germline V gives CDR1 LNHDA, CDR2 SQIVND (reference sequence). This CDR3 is CASSILGGVAGELFF. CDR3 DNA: TGTGCCAGTAGTATCCTTGGAGGGGTGGCCGGGGAGCTGTTTTTT.

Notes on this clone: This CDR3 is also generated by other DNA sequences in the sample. The CDR3 region has the DNA TGTGCCAGCAGCGTATGGGGGACTAGCGGATACAATGAGCAGTTCTTC. Amino acid sequence: CASSVWGTSGYNEQFF. This rearrangement joins TRBV9 to TRBJ2-1, with 11 bases matching TRBD2. V dropped 1 base and J dropped 4; count of bases not matched to a gene: 4. Germline loops: CDR1 SGDLS, CDR2 YYNGEE. The CDR3 contains 16 residues.

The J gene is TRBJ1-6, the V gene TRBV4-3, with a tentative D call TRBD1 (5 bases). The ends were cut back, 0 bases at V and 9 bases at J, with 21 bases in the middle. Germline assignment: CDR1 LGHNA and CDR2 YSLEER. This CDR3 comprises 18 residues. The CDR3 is CASSQEPAPGSGGSPLHF. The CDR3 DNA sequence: TGCGCCAGCAGCCAAGAACCGGCGCCGGGATCCGGGGGTTCACCCCTCCACTTT.

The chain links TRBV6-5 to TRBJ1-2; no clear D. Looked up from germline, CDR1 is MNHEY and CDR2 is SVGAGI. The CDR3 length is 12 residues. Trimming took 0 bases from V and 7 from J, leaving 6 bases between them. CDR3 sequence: CASSYSSGGYTF. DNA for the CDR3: TGTGCCAGCAGTTACTCGAGTGGTGGCTACACCTTC.

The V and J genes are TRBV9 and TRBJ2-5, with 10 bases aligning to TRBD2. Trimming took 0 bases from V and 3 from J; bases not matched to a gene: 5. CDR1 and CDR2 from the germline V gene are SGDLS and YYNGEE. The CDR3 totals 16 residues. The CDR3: CASSVAIAGGEETQYF. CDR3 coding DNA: TGTGCCAGCAGCGTAGCTATAGCGGGGGGCGAAGAGACCCAGTACTTC.

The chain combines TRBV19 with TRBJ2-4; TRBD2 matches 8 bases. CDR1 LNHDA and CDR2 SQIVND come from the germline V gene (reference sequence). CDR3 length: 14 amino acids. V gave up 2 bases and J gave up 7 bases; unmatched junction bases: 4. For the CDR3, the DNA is TGTGCCAGTAGTATACCGCGGGGGGAGAACATTCAGTACTTC. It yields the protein CASSIPRGENIQYF. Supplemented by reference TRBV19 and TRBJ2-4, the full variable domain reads DGGITQSPKYLFRKEGQNVTLSCEQNLNHDAMYWYRQDPGQGLRLIYYSQIVNDFQKGDIAEGYSVSREKKESFPLTVTSAQKNPTAFYLCASSIPRGENIQYFGAGTRLSVL.

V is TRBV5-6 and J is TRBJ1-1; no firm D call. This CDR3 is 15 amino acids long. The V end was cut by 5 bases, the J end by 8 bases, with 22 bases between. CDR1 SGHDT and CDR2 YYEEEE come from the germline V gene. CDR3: CASREMGALPLEAFF. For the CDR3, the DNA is TGTGCCAGCAGGGAGATGGGTGCCCTACCGCTCGAAGCTTTCTTT.

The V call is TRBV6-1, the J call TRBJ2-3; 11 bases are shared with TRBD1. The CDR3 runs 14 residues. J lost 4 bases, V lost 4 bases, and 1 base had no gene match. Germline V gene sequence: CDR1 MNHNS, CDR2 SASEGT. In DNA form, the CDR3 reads TGTGCCAGCAGTGGGACAGGGGGCGCAGATACGCAGTATTTT. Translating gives CASSGTGGADTQYF.

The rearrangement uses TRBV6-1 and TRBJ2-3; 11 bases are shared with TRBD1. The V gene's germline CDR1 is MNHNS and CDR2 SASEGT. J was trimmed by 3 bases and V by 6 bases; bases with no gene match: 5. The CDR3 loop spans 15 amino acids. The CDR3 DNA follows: TGTGCCAGCAGGGGGGACAGGGGGTATACAGATACGCAGTATTTT. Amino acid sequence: CASRGDRGYTDTQYF.